This T cell receptor (beta chain) was obtained from a study of cytomegalovirus exposure and HLA in healthy donors. Primers included in the PCR were 60 Vbeta and 13 Jbeta primers. TCRdb keeps only in-frame clones here, not all; method: immunoSEQ multiplex PCR. The profile shows about 140,000 clones, roughly 86% of them singletons. V was clipped by 4 bases and J by 3 bases, with 12 bases between them. The CDR3 is 14 residues long. CDR1 is SNHLY and CDR2 is FYNNEI in the germline V gene. Sequencing was performed on PBMCs. The sequence came from a man aged 18-30 years in good health and CMV-seropositive. This chain uses TRBV2 with TRBJ1-1, with D possibly being TRBD1 (6 bases). Here the CDR3 DNA reads TGTGCCAGCAGTGGGCAGGGGAGGGACACTGAAGCTTTCTTT. The encoded protein is CASSGQGRDTEAFF. Using reference TRBV2 and TRBJ1-1 for the parts outside the CDR3, the full variable domain is EPEVTQTPSHQVTQMGQEVILRCVPISNHLYFYWYRQILGQKVEFLVSFYNNEISEKSEIFDDQFSVERPDGSNFTLKIRSTKLEDSAMYFCASSGQGRDTEAFFGQGTRLTVV.